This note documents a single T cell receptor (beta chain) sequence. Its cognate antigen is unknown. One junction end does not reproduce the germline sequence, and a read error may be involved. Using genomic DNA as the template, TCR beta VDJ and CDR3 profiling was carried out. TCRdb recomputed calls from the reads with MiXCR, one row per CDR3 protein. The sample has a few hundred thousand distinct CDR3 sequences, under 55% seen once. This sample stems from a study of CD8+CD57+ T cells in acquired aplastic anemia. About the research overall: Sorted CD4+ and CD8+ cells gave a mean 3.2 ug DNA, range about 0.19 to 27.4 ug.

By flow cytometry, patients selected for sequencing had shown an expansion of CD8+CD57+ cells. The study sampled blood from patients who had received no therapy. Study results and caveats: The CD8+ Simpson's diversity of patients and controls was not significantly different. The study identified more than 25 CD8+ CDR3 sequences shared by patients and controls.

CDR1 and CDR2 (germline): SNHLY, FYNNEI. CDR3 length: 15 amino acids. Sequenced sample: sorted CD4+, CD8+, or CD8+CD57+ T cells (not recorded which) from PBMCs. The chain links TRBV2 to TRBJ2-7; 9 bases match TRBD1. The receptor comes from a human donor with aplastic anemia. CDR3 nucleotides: TGTGCCAGCAGGGAAGGACAGGGGACTTCCTACGAGCAGTACTTC. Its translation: CASREGQGTSYEQYF.